This T cell receptor beta chain appears in the sequencing data of a study of T cells in Graves' hyperthyroidism and ophthalmopathy. The source material, RNA transcripts, was used to amplify TCR beta CDR3 regions. During a first-round RT-PCR of the TCR CDR3, the HTBI primer set was used. MiXCR was run by TCRdb on the multiplex PCR reads, yielding one entry per CDR3 protein. The sample lists about 96,000 distinct CDR3 sequences; around 50% were seen once. The V end lost 0 bases, the J end lost 8 bases, and 16 bases lay between the germline ends. The CDR3 consists of 14 residues. Germline loops: CDR1 DFQATT, CDR2 SNEGSKA (reference sequence). This clonotype was observed many times.

The sequencing sample was made of blood. The chain combines TRBV20-1 with TRBJ1-2; D not resolved. The receptor was derived from a woman between 40 and 55 years old with Graves' hyperthyroidism. The CDR3 DNA reads as TGCAGTGCTAGAGATTCTGTAGGGTCTGGAGGCTACACCTTC. Protein: CSARDSVGSGGYTF.